This entry features one T cell receptor beta chain sequence. The target of this receptor is not known. Base-call qualities are not available, and no considerably larger clone is one nucleotide away. The germline V gene (reference sequence) sets CDR1 to GTSNPN and CDR2 to SVGIG. Ends trimmed: V by 4 bases, J by 6 bases; bases unmatched to a gene: 11. From its cysteine to its phenylalanine, the CDR3 spans 14 amino acids. The CDR3 DNA has 42 bases and is translated from base 1. Inclusion was restricted to participants for whom at least one PBMC sample before ART initiation and at least two post-ART samples were available. Every participant with HIV received treatment in the United States of America. Before DNA extraction, cryopreserved samples containing roughly 1-11 million PBMC were thawed and washed. At the time of the earliest PBMC sample for each participant with HIV, ages ranged from roughly 23 to 55 years. PBMC samples from each participant spanned 1-4 timepoints before ART initiation and 2-8 timepoints after ART initiation, with a median of 7 samples. For every participant, serial HIV viral load, CD4+ T-cell count, ART history and demographic data were obtained. Genomic DNA was extracted from unsorted PBMC with a Qiagen kit on a QIAcube, processed in batches of 12 samples.

The sample comes from a study of long-term antiretroviral therapy in people with HIV (dated by TCRdb to 2021 to 2024). Regarding the complete study: The earliest samples were collected approximately a decade before the 2015 WHO recommendation for immediate ART, a period when ART was typically delayed until CD4 counts fell. A retrospective serial study tested whether ART initiation and durable HIV suppression were associated with changes in peripheral blood TRB repertoire composition and diversity. A total of roughly 180 cryopreserved PBMC samples were contributed to the cohort by 30 adults with confirmed HIV infection, with samples collected serially over a mean of roughly six years (range 1-12). Among the roughly 30 participants with HIV, ten to twelve were female. No cross-contamination during QIAcube processing was seen in test extractions of a monoclonal T-cell line run alongside approximately 36 polyclonal samples.

The immunoSEQ hsTCRB v3.0 assay was used at survey level resolution for TRB variable region sequencing. The target sequencing depth for TRB was 40,000-50,000 T-cell genomes per sample. TRB libraries were pooled and sequenced on an Illumina MiSeq using a v3 150-cycle kit. On the study's bioinformatics: Repertoire analysis was performed in R inside a reproducible Nextflow workflow that covered QC, data transformation and analysis. LymphoSeq2, an R package for exploring AIRR-Seq data, was used to implement the custom analyses. After excluding several samples that yielded fewer than 5000 total TRB sequences, approximately 180 HIV repertoires remained for analysis. Among the 170 to 200 HIV repertoires that were kept, 59 were collected before ART initiation and around 130 were collected after ART initiation. Each repertoire was downsampled to 5000 TRB nucleotide sequences, and summary statistics were averaged across 100 downsampling iterations. TRB sequences were retained for analysis only if CDR3 regions of at least seven amino acids were present. Diversity was assessed using a clonality score derived from Shannon entropy and using the Gini coefficient. In repertoire networks, the top 5000 CDR3 amino acid sequences were linked whenever an edit distance of one separated two sequences. Antigen specificity groups and MHC restriction were predicted for TRB CDR3 amino acid sequences with GLIPH2. CDR3 amino acid sequences were matched against VDJdb and McPAS-TCR to flag known CMV, EBV, HIV or tissue antigen associations. Pre-ART, post-ART and control groups were compared with Wilcoxon signed-rank tests and Holm-Bonferroni correction. Entries here come from immuneACCESS through TCRdb and include only in-frame sequences with V and J called. Some clones fail to appear in such tables; in the studies checked, an unresolved V gene covers under half of the shortfall, and the cause of the remainder is unknown. The V and J calls and clone size come from that table; D and trimming were worked out from the DNA. The sample table contains tens of thousands of clones; only one count was recorded for roughly 87% of them. The leading ten clones occupy about 0.93% of the sample.

The study at large found these results: Limited PBMC availability meant only the TCR beta chain was sequenced, without alpha chain pairing. CDR3 length ranges in HIV repertoires were narrower than in controls, and network structure suggested an antigen-experienced repertoire with only a slight naive shift after ART. Expanded TRB clones identified before ART initiation dominated the repertoire across all time points, though the dominance fluctuated and decreased in many PLHIV after ART. Inferences about post-ART repertoire changes were limited because no data were available on ART adherence, viral resistance or therapy changes. Because pre-ART samples had limited cell numbers, unsorted PBMC were profiled rather than sorted CD4+ and CD8+ T cells. The samples span the years 2004 to 2017, and the ART regimens used may be less effective than current regimens. ART initiation was associated with a significant increase in TRB diversity, but diversity stayed significantly below transplant donor controls even after long-term ART.

The receptor was isolated from a man between 45 and 60 years old with HIV. Recombination joined TRBV30 with TRBJ1-1; TRBD1 fits 7 bases in the junction. The sequenced sample was unsorted PBMCs, obtained 2 years after starting antiretroviral therapy. Here the CDR3 is given as CAWIGGAGGSEAFF. The bases are TGTGCCTGGATAGGAGGGGCAGGGGGGTCTGAAGCTTTCTTT.